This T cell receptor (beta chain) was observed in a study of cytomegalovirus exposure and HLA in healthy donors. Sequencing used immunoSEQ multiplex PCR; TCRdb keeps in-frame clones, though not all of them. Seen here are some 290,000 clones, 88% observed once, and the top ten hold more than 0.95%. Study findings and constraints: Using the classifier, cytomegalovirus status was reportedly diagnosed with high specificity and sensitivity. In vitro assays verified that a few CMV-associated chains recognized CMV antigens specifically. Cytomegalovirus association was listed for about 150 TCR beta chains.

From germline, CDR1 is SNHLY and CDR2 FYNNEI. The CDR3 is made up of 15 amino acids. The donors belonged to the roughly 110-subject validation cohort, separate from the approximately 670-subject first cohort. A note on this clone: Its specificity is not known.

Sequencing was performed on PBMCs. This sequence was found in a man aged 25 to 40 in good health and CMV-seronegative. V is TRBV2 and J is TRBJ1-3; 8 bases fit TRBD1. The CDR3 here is CATARGRGLGNTIYF. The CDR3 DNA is TGTGCTACAGCACGCGGCAGGGGGCTAGGAAACACCATATATTTT.